This entry lists 15 T cell receptor beta chains sequenced from one sample in a study of T cells after yellow fever vaccination. In TCRdb, the 5' RACE reads were re-called with MiXCR into one record per CDR3 protein. The table records 95,000 to 100,000 distinct CDR3 sequences, around 5.8% of them present only once. The material was CD8+ T cells sorted from PBMCs, obtained 10 days after the yellow fever booster vaccination. These receptors all stem from a man between 18 and 29 years old who received the YFV17D yellow fever vaccine.

For this clonotype: The junction departs from the called germline gene at one end, perhaps through a read error. This chain links TRBV15 with TRBJ2-3, with TRBD2 matching 7 bases. The CDR3 is made up of 15 amino acids. Germline V gene lookup returns CDR1 LNHNV and CDR2 YYDKDF (reference sequence). The CDR3 is CATSREGLRRDTQFF. The CDR3 coding sequence is TGTGCCACCAGCAGAGAGGGACTACGGCGGGATACGCAGTTTTTT.

The genes are TRBV12-3 or TRBV12-4 and TRBJ1-2; D is perhaps TRBD1 (5 bases). This CDR3 has 13 residues. Trimming took 0 bases from V and 5 from J, leaving 7 bases between them. CDR3: CASSLAGAYGYTF. Written as DNA, the CDR3 is TGTGCCAGCAGTTTAGCAGGGGCGTATGGCTACACCTTC.

This clonotype was seen many times. The chain joins TRBV12-3 or TRBV12-4 to TRBJ2-1; possibly TRBD2 for D (7 bases). V gave up 8 bases and J gave up 12 bases, with 20 bases separating them. The CDR3 spans 13 residues. CDR3 nucleotide sequence: TGTGCCAGCGGACTTCGGGGGGCGAGTGGGCAGTTCTTC. This codes for CASGLRGASGQFF.

The V call is TRBV7-9, the J call TRBJ2-1; D might be TRBD2 (5 bases). The CDR3 loop spans 15 amino acids. Germline V CDR1 and CDR2: SEHNR, FQNEAQ (reference sequence). V lost 3 bases to trimming and J lost 6 bases, with 15 bases between them. CDR3 DNA sequence: TGTGCCAGCAGCTTTAGGACTGTCCCCGGCAATGAGCAGTTCTTC. It codes for CASSFRTVPGNEQFF.

This clonotype has just a few counts. The rearrangement uses TRBV13 and TRBJ2-2; 8 positions agree with TRBD1. The CDR3 sequence is 16 residues long. Losses at the gene ends were 6 bases for V and 4 bases for J; bases not matched to a gene: 10. Per the germline V gene, CDR1 is PRHDT and CDR2 is FYEKMQ (reference sequence). Here the CDR3 DNA reads TGTGCCAGCAGACCCCGCGGACAGGGCGGCACCGGGGAGCTGTTTTTT. It encodes CASRPRGQGGTGELFF.

This clonotype was detected many times. The V and J genes are TRBV4-3 and TRBJ2-3, with a weak D call TRBD1 (5 bases). V dropped 4 bases and J dropped 3 bases, with 17 bases sitting between them. The CDR3 is made up of 16 amino acids. Germline V gives CDR1 LGHNA, CDR2 YSLEER. In DNA form, the CDR3 reads TGCGCCAGCAGCCGGGATCGGCAGGGATGGACAGATACGCAGTATTTT. It yields the protein CASSRDRQGWTDTQYF.

The chain links TRBV30 to TRBJ1-5, with unresolved D. The CDR3 loop spans 14 amino acids. Trimming shortened V by 1 base and J by 0 bases, and 7 bases separated the two germline ends. The V gene's germline CDR1 is GTSNPN and CDR2 SVGIG (reference sequence). The CDR3 DNA is TGTGCCTGGAGTGGAGGCGGTAGCAATCAGCCCCAGCATTTT. Its protein product is CAWSGGGSNQPQHF.

This clonotype was recorded at least ten times. This rearrangement joins TRBV15 to TRBJ2-4; D is perhaps TRBD1 or TRBD2 (5 bases each). Germline V gene data show CDR1 as LNHNV and CDR2 as YYDKDF (reference sequence). The CDR3 contains 18 residues. Trimming left V 4 bases short and J 0 bases short, with 19 bases between. The CDR3 sequence: CATSIWDEQLIAKNIQYF. The CDR3 nucleotides read TGTGCCACCAGCATCTGGGACGAACAGCTGATAGCCAAAAACATTCAGTACTTC.

This sequence joins TRBV15 and TRBJ2-3; weak D call: TRBD1 (6 bases). The CDR3 is made up of 14 amino acids. Germline V gene data show CDR1 as LNHNV and CDR2 as YYDKDF (reference sequence). V was cut by 11 bases and J by 5 bases, with 20 bases left in between. CDR3 nucleotide sequence: TGTGCCTCGCACCGGGCAGGGGTCGAAGATACGCAGTATTTT. It translates to CASHRAGVEDTQYF. The full variable domain, rest sourced from reference TRBV15 and TRBJ2-3, is DAMVIQNPRYQVTQFGKPVTLSCSQTLNHNVMYWYQQKSSQAPKLLFHYYDKDFNNEADTPDNFQSRRPNTSFCFLDIRSPGLGDTAMYLCASHRAGVEDTQYFGPGTRLTVL.

This chain joins TRBV12-3 or TRBV12-4 and TRBJ2-1, with TRBD2 matching 13 bases. V lost 8 bases and J lost 3; bases outside the gene matches: 10. CDR3 length: 17 residues. The chain's CDR3 is CASGTSGGAPSYNEQFF. As DNA, the CDR3 is TGTGCCAGCGGCACTAGCGGGGGGGCTCCTAGCTACAATGAGCAGTTCTTC.

The J gene is TRBJ1-2, the V gene TRBV19, with D possibly TRBD1 on 6 matching bases. The CDR3 covers 14 residues. V was pared by 8 bases and J by 6 bases, with 19 bases between. The germline CDR1 and CDR2 sequences are LNHDA and SQIVND (reference sequence). The CDR3 loop is CASAGTSHFDGYTF. The CDR3 DNA reads as TGTGCCAGTGCCGGGACATCCCACTTCGATGGCTACACCTTC.

In its sample, this clonotype was seen many times. The chain couples TRBV9 to TRBJ2-1, with 10 nucleotides matching TRBD2. With V trimmed by 6 bases and J by 9 bases, 6 bases remained unmatched. The CDR3 runs to 13 residues. Germline V gene sequence: CDR1 SGDLS, CDR2 YYNGEE. CDR3 region: CASTAGGTAEQFF. CDR3 DNA: TGTGCCAGCACAGCGGGGGGGACCGCTGAGCAGTTCTTC.

This clonotype was counted a few times. In DNA, the CDR3 is TGCAGTGCCAGAAAGAACACTGAAGCTTTCTTT. Its protein product is CSARKNTEAFF. The J gene is TRBJ1-1, the V gene TRBV20-1; D gene ambiguous. This CDR3 is 11 amino acids long. V was clipped by 6 bases and J by 1 base, with 6 bases between them. CDR1 and CDR2 (germline): DFQATT, SNEGSKA (reference sequence).

This clonotype was detected only a few times. J is TRBJ1-1 and V is TRBV28; 7 positions agree with TRBD1. Trimming cost V 3 bases and J 1 base; bases outside gene matches: 11. CDR3 length equals 17 residues. Germline loops: CDR1 MDHEN, CDR2 SYDVKM. CDR3 residues: CASSFPGTASRNTEAFF. The CDR3 nucleotides are TGTGCCAGCAGTTTCCCCGGGACAGCCAGTAGGAACACTGAAGCTTTCTTT.

In its sample, this clonotype was seen a few times. The J gene is TRBJ2-3, the V gene TRBV2; either TRBD1 or TRBD2 may fit D (5 bases each). Germline-derived CDR1 and CDR2 are SNHLY and FYNNEI. This CDR3 region has 18 residues. Trimming removed 6 bases from V and 2 bases from J, with 24 bases in between. The DNA for the CDR3 is TGTGCCAGCAGCGGGACGGAGTCTCGACTCCCGACCACAGATACGCAGTATTTT. Translation gives CASSGTESRLPTTDTQYF.